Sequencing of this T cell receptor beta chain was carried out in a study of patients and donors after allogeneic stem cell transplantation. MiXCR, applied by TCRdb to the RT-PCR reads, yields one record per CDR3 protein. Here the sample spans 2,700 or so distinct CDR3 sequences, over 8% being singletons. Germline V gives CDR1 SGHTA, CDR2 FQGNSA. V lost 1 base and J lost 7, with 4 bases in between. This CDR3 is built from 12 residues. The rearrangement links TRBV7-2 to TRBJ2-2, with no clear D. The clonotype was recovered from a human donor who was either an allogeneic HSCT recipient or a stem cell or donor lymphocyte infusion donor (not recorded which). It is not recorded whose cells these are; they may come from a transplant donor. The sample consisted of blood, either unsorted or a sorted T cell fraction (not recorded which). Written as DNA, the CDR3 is TGTGCCAGCAGCTTAGAGGTCGGGGAGCTGTTTTTT. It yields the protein CASSLEVGELFF. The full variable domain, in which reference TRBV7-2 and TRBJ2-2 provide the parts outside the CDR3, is GAGVSQSPSNKVTEKGKDVELRCDPISGHTALYWYRQSLGQGLEFLIYFQGNSAPDKSGLPSDRFSAERTGGSVSTLTIQRTQQEDSAVYLCASSLEVGELFFGEGSRLTVL.